These 25 T cell receptor beta chains were all obtained from the same sample, sequenced in a study of persistence of HIV-infected CD4 T cells. This was the immunoSEQ version 4 assay in survey mode. Assay: immunoSEQ multiplex PCR; the TCRdb copy retains only in-frame clones and omits some. The sample comprises some 28,000 clones, roughly four fifths of which are singletons, and about 4.6% rests with the top ten. No cognate antigen is known for these TCRs. Lysates of CMV-infected fibroblasts at 9 to 10 ug/mL stimulated these cells. CD40L/CD69 double-negative CD45RO-high memory CD4+ T cells were collected. This specimen consisted of CD4+ T cells sorted from PBMCs after 18-hour stimulation, obtained from a patient who received antiretroviral therapy. Receptors originate from an adult man with HIV who was CMV-seropositive.

The chain employs TRBV27 and TRBJ1-2; no reliable D call. The CDR3 is made up of 15 amino acids. Germline CDR1 reads MNHEY; CDR2 reads SMNVEV (reference sequence). V was shortened by 2 bases and J by 2 bases, with 12 bases between the two germline ends. The DNA for the CDR3 is TGTGCCAGCAGTTTAGGCTTTGGACGGAACTATGGCTACACCTTC. This codes for CASSLGFGRNYGYTF.

This clone was counted between two and nine times. The chain carries TRBV18 and TRBJ2-3; D is unresolved. Germline V gene sequence: CDR1 KGHSH, CDR2 LQKENI. Trimming took 3 bases from V and 2 from J, leaving 9 bases between them. This CDR3 has 14 residues. The CDR3 loop is CASSPADLTDTQYF. In DNA, the CDR3 is TGTGCCAGCTCACCCGCAGACCTCACAGATACGCAGTATTTT.

The chain joins TRBV10-3 to TRBJ2-1; 7 nucleotides align to TRBD2. V lost 10 bases and J lost 5; bases outside the gene matches: 5. CDR1 is ENHRY, CDR2 SYGVKD, per germline. This CDR3 has 12 residues. The CDR3 loop is CATLAVHNEQFF. The CDR3 nucleotides are TGTGCCACCCTAGCGGTTCACAATGAGCAGTTCTTC.

The chain uses TRBV10-2 and TRBJ1-4, with TRBD1 matching over 10 bases. CDR1 and CDR2 (germline): WSHSY, SAAADI. The CDR3 runs to 15 residues. The trim removed 6 bases at V and 3 bases at J, leaving 4 bases unmatched. This chain's CDR3 is CASRTGGASNEKLFF. CDR3 in DNA: TGCGCCAGCAGGACAGGGGGCGCGTCTAATGAAAAACTGTTTTTT.

The rearrangement joins TRBV4-1 to TRBJ2-7; possible D gene TRBD1, 6 bases. CDR1 is MGHRA, CDR2 YSYEKL, per germline. With 1 base removed from V and 0 bases from J, the gap between germline ends came to 19 bases. The CDR3 is made up of 18 amino acids. CDR3 sequence reads: CASSQGLPSGQSSYEQYF. CDR3 DNA: TGCGCCAGCAGCCAAGGCCTCCCGTCAGGACAGAGCTCCTACGAGCAGTACTTC.

Only a few counts were recorded for this clone. The chain combines TRBV2 with TRBJ2-7; TRBD1 matches at 9 bases. Trimming at V came to 11 bases and at J to 2 bases, leaving 10 bases not matched to a gene. This CDR3 is 14 amino acids long. The germline gives CDR1 SNHLY, CDR2 FYNNEI. The chain's CDR3 is CAGAGRQGAYEQYF. In DNA form, the CDR3 reads TGTGCCGGGGCCGGACGACAGGGGGCCTACGAGCAGTACTTC.

The chain uses TRBV2 and TRBJ1-6; D uncertain. The germline CDR1 and CDR2 sequences are SNHLY and FYNNEI. There are 14 residues in the CDR3. Trimming took off 7 bases at V and 5 bases at J, with 12 bases between the two ends. CDR3: CASTERTNNSPLHF. CDR3 coding DNA: TGTGCCAGCACCGAGCGGACGAATAATTCACCCCTCCACTTT. Drawing the rest from reference TRBV2 and TRBJ1-6, the complete variable domain is EPEVTQTPSHQVTQMGQEVILRCVPISNHLYFYWYRQILGQKVEFLVSFYNNEISEKSEIFDDQFSVERPDGSNFTLKIRSTKLEDSAMYFCASTERTNNSPLHFGNGTRLTVT.

The CDR3 DNA reads TGTGCCAGTAGTATATTTGGGCCCACAGATACGCAGTATTTT. This codes for CASSIFGPTDTQYF. The chain uses TRBV19 and TRBJ2-3; no definite D call. V was cut by 2 bases and J by 2 bases, with 8 bases left in between. This CDR3 spans 14 amino acids. In germline, CDR1 is LNHDA, CDR2 SQIVND (reference sequence). The full variable domain, completed using reference TRBV19 and TRBJ2-3, is DGGITQSPKYLFRKEGQNVTLSCEQNLNHDAMYWYRQDPGQGLRLIYYSQIVNDFQKGDIAEGYSVSREKKESFPLTVTSAQKNPTAFYLCASSIFGPTDTQYFGPGTRLTVL.

The chain recombines TRBV18 with TRBJ1-2, with 7 bases aligning to TRBD1. Germline V CDR1 and CDR2: KGHSH, LQKENI. CDR3 length: 14 amino acids. The J segment lost 0 bases and the V segment lost 6 bases, leaving 4 bases of the junction unmatched. In nucleotides, the CDR3 is TGTGCCAGCTCGCTCGACAGGGCTAACTATGGCTACACCTTC. It specifies CASSLDRANYGYTF.

The chain is built from TRBV19 and TRBJ1-2; 12 nucleotides match TRBD1. J was trimmed by 5 bases and V by 9 bases; bases with no gene match: 10. Germline lookup yields CDR1 LNHDA and CDR2 SQIVND (reference sequence). The CDR3 contains 15 residues. The CDR3 sequence is CASNPGTGGLYGYTF. The CDR3 nucleotides are TGTGCCAGCAACCCCGGGACAGGGGGCCTGTATGGCTACACCTTC.

The V call is TRBV5-1, the J call TRBJ2-1, with TRBD2 matching 8 bases. Germline CDR1 reads SGHRS; CDR2 reads YFSETQ. The CDR3 sequence is 15 residues long. J was trimmed by 10 bases and V by 0 bases; bases with no gene match: 9. The CDR3 loop is CASSLGYERGTEQFF. The CDR3 DNA reads as TGCGCCAGCAGCTTGGGGTACGAGCGGGGGACCGAGCAGTTCTTC. The complete variable domain, with remaining parts taken from reference TRBV5-1 and TRBJ2-1, reads KAGVTQTPRYLIKTRGQQVTLSCSPISGHRSVSWYQQTPGQGLQFLFEYFSETQRNKGNFPGRFSGRQFSNSRSEMNVSTLELGDSALYLCASSLGYERGTEQFFGPGTRLTVL.

The chain has TRBV12-3 or TRBV12-4 and TRBJ2-2; the D is unclear. The CDR3 has 13 residues. The V and J ends lost 6 bases and 8 bases respectively, with 13 bases between them. The CDR3 loop is CASSLRSGGELFF. The CDR3 region has the DNA TGTGCCAGCAGCCTTAGGTCCGGTGGGGAGCTGTTTTTT.

The chain uses TRBV19 and TRBJ1-5; 7 positions match TRBD1. The CDR3 has 14 residues. The germline V gene encodes CDR1 LNHDA and CDR2 SQIVND (reference sequence). V shed 5 bases, J shed 9 bases, and the junction held 10 bases outside the gene matches. The CDR3 nucleotides read TGTGCCAGTAGTGCCGGGACAGTACTGGGGCCCCAGCATTTT. Its protein product is CASSAGTVLGPQHF.

This chain uses TRBV29-1 with TRBJ1-1; D not certain. This CDR3 is built from 13 residues. The V end lost 1 base, the J end lost 2 bases, and 8 bases lay between the germline ends. In germline, CDR1 is SQVTM, CDR2 ANQGSEA. This CDR3 is CSVEGQRNTEAFF. The CDR3 region has the DNA TGCAGCGTTGAAGGCCAGCGCAACACTGAAGCTTTCTTT.

The chain links TRBV6-5 to TRBJ1-1; no definite D call. This CDR3 has 13 amino acids. V shed 8 bases and J shed 5 bases, with 15 bases lying between them. Germline loops: CDR1 MNHEY, CDR2 SVGAGI. The chain's CDR3 is CASGTRTATEAFF. DNA of the CDR3: TGTGCCAGCGGTACACGGACGGCTACTGAAGCTTTCTTT.

The chain couples TRBV9 to TRBJ2-3; perhaps TRBD1 as D (6 bases). CDR1 and CDR2 (germline): SGDLS, YYNGEE. Trimming stripped 1 base from V and 1 base from J, with 16 bases between. The CDR3 extends over 17 amino acids. This CDR3 is CASSVNQGSGGTDTQYF. The CDR3 DNA reads as TGTGCCAGCAGCGTAAATCAGGGGTCAGGAGGCACAGATACGCAGTATTTT.

J is TRBJ1-3 and V is TRBV7-2; D gene ambiguous. Germline V CDR1 and CDR2: SGHTA, FQGNSA. V was clipped by 5 bases and J by 6 bases, with 8 bases between them. The CDR3 contains 12 residues. CDR3 protein: CASSQLENTIYF. The CDR3 DNA sequence: TGTGCCAGCAGCCAATTAGAAAACACCATATATTTT.

The rearrangement joins TRBV6-5 to TRBJ1-2; perhaps TRBD1 as D (5 bases). Trimming shortened V by 2 bases and J by 5 bases, and 12 bases separated the two germline ends. The CDR3 is made up of 14 amino acids. From germline, CDR1 is MNHEY and CDR2 SVGAGI. The CDR3 DNA is TGTGCCAGCAGTTACGGGCAGGGAGGATATGGCTACACCTTC. It translates to CASSYGQGGYGYTF.

This clone was detected once. The chain uses TRBV27 and TRBJ2-3; TRBD1 matches at 7 bases. The junction had 4 bases not matched to a gene; V was cut back by 6 bases and J by 1 base. The CDR3 contains 14 residues. The V gene's germline CDR1 is MNHEY and CDR2 SMNVEV (reference sequence). This chain's CDR3 is CASSRQGGTDTQYF. The DNA of the CDR3 is TGTGCCAGCAGCCGGCAGGGGGGCACAGATACGCAGTATTTT.

The chain is built from TRBV5-1 and TRBJ2-3; 8 bases line up with TRBD2. The V gene's germline CDR1 is SGHRS and CDR2 YFSETQ. This CDR3 is built from 16 residues. V shed 4 bases and J 4 bases; nucleotides not matched to a gene: 11. CDR3 sequence (DNA): TGCGCCAGCAGCGCTTTGGACGGGGGGGAGGCAGATACGCAGTATTTT. Its translation: CASSALDGGEADTQYF.

J is TRBJ2-2 and V is TRBV10-3; 9 nucleotides agree with TRBD2. CDR1 and CDR2 from the germline V gene are ENHRY and SYGVKD. The CDR3 runs to 18 residues. Losses at the gene ends were 2 bases for V and 0 bases for J; bases not matched to a gene: 7. The CDR3 region has the DNA TGTGCCATCAGTGAGCAACCAGCGGGGGGCGCGAACACCGGGGAGCTGTTTTTT. This sequence encodes CAISEQPAGGANTGELFF.

This chain connects TRBV7-8 to TRBJ2-3; 14 bases fit TRBD2. The CDR3 sequence is 16 residues long. With 5 bases clipped from V and 5 bases from J, the junction kept 6 bases outside the gene matches. CDR1 SGHVS and CDR2 FQNEAQ come from the germline V gene. The CDR3 here is CASSPGLAGVGDTQYF. The CDR3 DNA reads TGTGCCAGCAGCCCGGGACTAGCGGGGGTCGGAGATACGCAGTATTTT.

The chain joins TRBV27 to TRBJ1-2; D might be TRBD1 (5 bases). The CDR3 is 15 amino acids. Germline-derived CDR1 and CDR2 are MNHEY and SMNVEV (reference sequence). V gave up 5 bases and J gave up 8 bases, with 21 bases separating them. The CDR3 nucleotides are TGTGCCAGCAGTCCCCCGGGGCTCGCCTGGGAAGGCTACACCTTC. It is translated as CASSPPGLAWEGYTF.

The rearrangement uses TRBV5-1 and TRBJ2-7, with D unresolved. This CDR3 has 13 amino acids. The ends were cut back, 0 bases at V and 0 bases at J, with 4 bases in the middle. The germline gives CDR1 SGHRS, CDR2 YFSETQ. The DNA of the CDR3 is TGCGCCAGCAGCTTGGAAAGCTCCTACGAGCAGTACTTC. Translated: CASSLESSYEQYF. Based on the CDR3 plus reference TRBV5-1 and TRBJ2-7, the full variable domain is KAGVTQTPRYLIKTRGQQVTLSCSPISGHRSVSWYQQTPGQGLQFLFEYFSETQRNKGNFPGRFSGRQFSNSRSEMNVSTLELGDSALYLCASSLESSYEQYFGPGTRLTVT.

The J gene is TRBJ2-3, the V gene TRBV2; 16 bases fit TRBD2. The CDR3 totals 20 residues. V gave up 6 bases and J gave up 4 bases; unmatched junction bases: 16. CDR1 is SNHLY, CDR2 FYNNEI, per germline. The CDR3 sequence: CASSELPPGLAGGLPDTQYF. The CDR3 DNA is TGTGCCAGCAGCGAACTACCCCCGGGACTAGCGGGGGGGCTACCAGATACGCAGTATTTT.